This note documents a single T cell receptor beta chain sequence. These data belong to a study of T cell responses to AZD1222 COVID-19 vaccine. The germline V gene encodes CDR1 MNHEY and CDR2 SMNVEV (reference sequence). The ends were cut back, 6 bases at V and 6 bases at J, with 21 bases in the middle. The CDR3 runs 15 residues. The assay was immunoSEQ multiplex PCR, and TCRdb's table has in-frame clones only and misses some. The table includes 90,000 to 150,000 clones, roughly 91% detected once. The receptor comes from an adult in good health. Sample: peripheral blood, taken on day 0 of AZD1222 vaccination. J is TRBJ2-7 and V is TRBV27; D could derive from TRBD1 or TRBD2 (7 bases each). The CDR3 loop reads CASRPIVQGGGEQYF. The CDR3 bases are TGTGCCAGCAGACCCATCGTGCAGGGGGGGGGCGAGCAGTACTTC.